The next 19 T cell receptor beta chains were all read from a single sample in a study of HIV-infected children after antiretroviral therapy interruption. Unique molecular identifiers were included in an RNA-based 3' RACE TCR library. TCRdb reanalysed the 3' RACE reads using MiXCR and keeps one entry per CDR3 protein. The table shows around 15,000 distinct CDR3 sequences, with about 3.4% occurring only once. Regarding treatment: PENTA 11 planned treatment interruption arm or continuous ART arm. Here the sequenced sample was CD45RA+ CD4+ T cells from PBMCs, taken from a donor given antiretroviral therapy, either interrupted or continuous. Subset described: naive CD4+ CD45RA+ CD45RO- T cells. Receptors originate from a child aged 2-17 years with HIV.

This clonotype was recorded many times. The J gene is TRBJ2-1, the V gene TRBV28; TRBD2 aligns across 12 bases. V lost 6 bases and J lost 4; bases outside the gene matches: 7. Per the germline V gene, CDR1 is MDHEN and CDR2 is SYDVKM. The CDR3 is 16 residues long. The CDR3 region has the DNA TGTGCCAGCAGCCTCCTAACTAGCGGGGGGTACAATGAGCAGTTCTTC. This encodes CASSLLTSGGYNEQFF.

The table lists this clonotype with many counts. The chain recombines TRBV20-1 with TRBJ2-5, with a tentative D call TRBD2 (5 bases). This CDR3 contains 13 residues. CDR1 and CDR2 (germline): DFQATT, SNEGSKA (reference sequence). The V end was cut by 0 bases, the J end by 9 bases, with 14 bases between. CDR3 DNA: TGCAGTGCTAGAGATCCACTAGTTGTGGCCCAGTACTTC. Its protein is CSARDPLVVAQYF.

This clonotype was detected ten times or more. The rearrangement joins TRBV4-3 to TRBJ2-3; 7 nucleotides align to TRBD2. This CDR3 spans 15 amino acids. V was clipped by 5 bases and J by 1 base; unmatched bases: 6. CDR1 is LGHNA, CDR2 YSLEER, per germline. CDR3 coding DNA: TGCGCCAGCAGCTTTCTAGCGGCCGGCACAGATACGCAGTATTTT. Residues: CASSFLAAGTDTQYF.

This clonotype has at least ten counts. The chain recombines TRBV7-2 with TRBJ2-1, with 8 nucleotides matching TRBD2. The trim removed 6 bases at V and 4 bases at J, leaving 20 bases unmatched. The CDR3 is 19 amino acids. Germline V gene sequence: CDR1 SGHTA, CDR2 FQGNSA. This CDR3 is CASSRFAVQAGASYNEQFF. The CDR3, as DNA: TGTGCCAGCAGTCGTTTCGCGGTCCAAGCGGGAGCCTCATACAATGAGCAGTTCTTC.

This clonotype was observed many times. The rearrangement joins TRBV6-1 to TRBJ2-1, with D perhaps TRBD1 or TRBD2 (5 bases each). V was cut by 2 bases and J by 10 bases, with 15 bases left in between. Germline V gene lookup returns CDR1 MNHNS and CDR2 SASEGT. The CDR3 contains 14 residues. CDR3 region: CASSELGTVYEQFF. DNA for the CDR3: TGTGCCAGCAGTGAACTGGGGACGGTATACGAGCAGTTCTTC.

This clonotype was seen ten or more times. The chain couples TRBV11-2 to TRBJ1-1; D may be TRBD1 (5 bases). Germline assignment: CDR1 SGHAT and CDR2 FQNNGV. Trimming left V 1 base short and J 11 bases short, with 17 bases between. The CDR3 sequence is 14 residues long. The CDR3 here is CASSLGGEGWRAFF. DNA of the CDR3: TGTGCCAGCAGCTTAGGAGGGGAGGGTTGGCGGGCTTTCTTT.

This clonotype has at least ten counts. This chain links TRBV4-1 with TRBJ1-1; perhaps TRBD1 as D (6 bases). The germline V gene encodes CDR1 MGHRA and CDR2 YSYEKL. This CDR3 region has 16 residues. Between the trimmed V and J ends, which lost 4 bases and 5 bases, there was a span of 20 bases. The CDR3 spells CASSRTLRGPVTEAFF. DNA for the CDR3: TGCGCCAGCAGCCGGACCCTCAGGGGCCCTGTGACTGAAGCTTTCTTT.

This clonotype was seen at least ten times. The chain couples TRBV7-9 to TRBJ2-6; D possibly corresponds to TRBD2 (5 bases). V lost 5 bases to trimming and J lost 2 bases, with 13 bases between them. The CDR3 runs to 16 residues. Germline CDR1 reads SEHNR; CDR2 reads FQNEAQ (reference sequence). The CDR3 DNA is TGTGCCAGCAGCACATTCCTCGGGGCTGGGGCCAACGTCCTGACTTTC. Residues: CASSTFLGAGANVLTF.

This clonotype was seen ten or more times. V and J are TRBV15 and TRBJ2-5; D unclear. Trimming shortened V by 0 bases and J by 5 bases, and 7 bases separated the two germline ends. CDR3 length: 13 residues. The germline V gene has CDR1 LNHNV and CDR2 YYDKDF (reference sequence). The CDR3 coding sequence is TGTGCCACCAGCAGAGAGAGTTGGGAGACCCAGTACTTC. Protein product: CATSRESWETQYF.

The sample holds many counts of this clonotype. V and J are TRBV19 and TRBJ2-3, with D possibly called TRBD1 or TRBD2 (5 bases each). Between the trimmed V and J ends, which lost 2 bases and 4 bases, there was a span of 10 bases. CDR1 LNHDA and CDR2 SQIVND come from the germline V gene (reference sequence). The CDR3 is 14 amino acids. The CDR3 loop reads CASSILGVADTQYF. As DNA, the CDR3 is TGTGCCAGTAGTATATTGGGGGTGGCAGATACGCAGTATTTT.

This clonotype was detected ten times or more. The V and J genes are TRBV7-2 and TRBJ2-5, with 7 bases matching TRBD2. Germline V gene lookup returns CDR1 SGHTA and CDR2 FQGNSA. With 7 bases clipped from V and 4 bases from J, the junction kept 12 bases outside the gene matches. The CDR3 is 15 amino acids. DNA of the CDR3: TGTGCCAGCAACCTTGGGGCAGGGAGGGGAGAGACCCAGTACTTC. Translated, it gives CASNLGAGRGETQYF.

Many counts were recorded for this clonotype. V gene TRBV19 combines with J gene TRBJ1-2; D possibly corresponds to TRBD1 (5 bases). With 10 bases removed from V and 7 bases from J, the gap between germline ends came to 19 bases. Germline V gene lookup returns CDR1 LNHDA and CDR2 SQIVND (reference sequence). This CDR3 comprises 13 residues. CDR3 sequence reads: CATWGAGIAGYTF. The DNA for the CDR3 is TGTGCCACCTGGGGCGCCGGGATCGCTGGCTACACCTTC.

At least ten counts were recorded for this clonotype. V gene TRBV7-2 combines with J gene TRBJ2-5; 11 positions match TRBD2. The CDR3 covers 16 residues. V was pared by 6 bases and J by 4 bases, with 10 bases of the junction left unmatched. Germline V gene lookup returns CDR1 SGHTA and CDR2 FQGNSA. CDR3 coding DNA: TGTGCCAGCAGTCCACAAACTAGCGGGGGTAGAGAGACCCAGTACTTC. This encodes CASSPQTSGGRETQYF.

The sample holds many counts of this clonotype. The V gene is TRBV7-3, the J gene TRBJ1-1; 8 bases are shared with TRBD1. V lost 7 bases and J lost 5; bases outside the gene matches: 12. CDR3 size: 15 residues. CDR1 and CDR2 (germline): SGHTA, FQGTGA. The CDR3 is CASIPQTGVGTEAFF. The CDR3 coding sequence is TGTGCCAGCATACCGCAGACAGGGGTTGGAACTGAAGCTTTCTTT. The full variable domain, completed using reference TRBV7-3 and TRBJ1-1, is GAGVSQTPSNKVTEKGKYVELRCDPISGHTALYWYRQSLGQGPEFLIYFQGTGAADDSGLPNDRFFAVRPEGSVSTLKIQRTERGDSAVYLCASIPQTGVGTEAFFGQGTRLTVV.

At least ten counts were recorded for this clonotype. The CDR3 DNA reads as TGCGCCAGCAGCTTGTCGGCAGGTGGGCAGTTCTTC. It translates to CASSLSAGGQFF. This chain connects TRBV5-1 to TRBJ2-1; D unresolved. Germline V gene lookup returns CDR1 SGHRS and CDR2 YFSETQ. V was cut by 1 base and J by 12 bases, with 11 bases left in between. The CDR3 extends over 12 amino acids.

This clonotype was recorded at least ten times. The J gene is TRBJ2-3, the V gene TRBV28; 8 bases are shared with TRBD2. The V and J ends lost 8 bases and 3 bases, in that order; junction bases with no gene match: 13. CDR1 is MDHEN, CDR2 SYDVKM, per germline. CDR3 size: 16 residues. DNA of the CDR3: TGTGCCAGCGGGAGTTGGGCGGGGGGTGAGACAGATACGCAGTATTTT. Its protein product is CASGSWAGGETDTQYF.

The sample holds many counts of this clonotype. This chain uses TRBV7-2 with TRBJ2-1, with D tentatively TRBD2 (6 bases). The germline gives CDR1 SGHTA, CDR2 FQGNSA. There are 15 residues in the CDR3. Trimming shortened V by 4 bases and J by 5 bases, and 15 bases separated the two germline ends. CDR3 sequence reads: CASSSGVWGDNEQFF. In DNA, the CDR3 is TGTGCCAGCAGCTCCGGGGTGTGGGGGGACAATGAGCAGTTCTTC.

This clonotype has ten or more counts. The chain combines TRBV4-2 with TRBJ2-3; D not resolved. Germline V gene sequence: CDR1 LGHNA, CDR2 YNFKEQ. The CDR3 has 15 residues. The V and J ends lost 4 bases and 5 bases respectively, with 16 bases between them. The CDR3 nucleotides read TGTGCCAGCAGCCCGACTGGAACCTCGCAAGATACGCAGTATTTT. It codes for CASSPTGTSQDTQYF.

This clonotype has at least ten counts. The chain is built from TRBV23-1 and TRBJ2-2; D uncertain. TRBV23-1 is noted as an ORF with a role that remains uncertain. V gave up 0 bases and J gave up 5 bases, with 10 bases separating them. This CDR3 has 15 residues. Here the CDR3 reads CASSQSFVGTGELFF. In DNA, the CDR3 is TGCGCCAGCAGTCAATCATTCGTGGGGACCGGGGAGCTGTTTTTT.